This is a list of T cell receptor beta chains from one sample in a study of early T cells in non-severe SARS-CoV-2 infection. Using its own MiXCR run on the 5' RACE reads, TCRdb lists one record per CDR3 protein. The sample contains around 40,000 distinct CDR3 sequences, roughly 10% of which appear only once. Sequenced: whole blood. The receptors here all came from an adult who was a healthcare worker with PCR-confirmed SARS-CoV-2 infection or an uninfected control (not recorded which). Both conserved end residues are part of each CDR3. The D gene is left open where the match is weak. The size entry is marked missing in some rows and otherwise reads once, few, many or a size class.

>TRBV6-2/TRBV6-3|few|TRBJ2-4|.
TGTGCCACCGAGGGTGGTAGGGACATTCAGTACTTC
CATEGGRDIQYF
>TRBV6-2/TRBV6-3|few|TRBJ2-1|.
TGTGCCAGCAGTTACGGGGGTAATGAGCAGTTCTTC
CASSYGGNEQFF
>TRBV3-1|few|TRBJ2-5|TRBD2
TGTGCCAGCAGCCAACTCCTAGCGGGGCTCGGGGAGACCCAGTACTTC
CASSQLLAGLGETQYF
>TRBV3-1|many|TRBJ2-3|TRBD2
TGTGCCAGCAGCCAAGGGACTAGCGGGGGCGATACGCAGTATTTT
CASSQGTSGGDTQYF
>TRBV4-2|few|TRBJ2-7|TRBD1
TGTGCCAGCAGCCACGGACAGGCATACGAGCAGTACTTC
CASSHGQAYEQYF
>TRBV5-6|.|TRBJ1-6|.
TGTGCCAGCAGCTTGGGCCGGGATAATTCACCCCTCCACTTT
CASSLGRDNSPLHF
>TRBV6-5|many|TRBJ2-3|.
TGTGCCAGCAGTTACGAGGGGGTCTACACAGATACGCAGTATTTT
CASSYEGVYTDTQYF
>TRBV6-1|.|TRBJ2-7|TRBD1
TGTGCCAGCAGAGTGCTAAATGACAGGGCCTACGAGCAGTACTTC
CASRVLNDRAYEQYF
>TRBV20-1|many|TRBJ2-2|.
TGCAGTGCTAGAGTAGGGGGGAACACCGGGGAGCTGTTTTTT
CSARVGGNTGELFF
>TRBV24-1|many|TRBJ1-2|.
TGTGCCACCAGTGAACGACTCACAGGGTTCTATGGCTACACCTTC
CATSERLTGFYGYTF
>TRBV3-1|.|TRBJ2-5|.
TGTGCCAGCAGCCCGACAGACCAAGAGACCCAGTACTTC
CASSPTDQETQYF
>TRBV12-3/TRBV12-4|.|TRBJ2-7|TRBD2
TGTGCCAGCAGTTTAGCGGGTTTAGCGGGGGGGCCGAGGCAGTACTTC
CASSLAGLAGGPRQYF
>TRBV10-3|many|TRBJ2-7|.
TGTGCCATCGGGCCGGGACGGACCTACGAGCAGTACTTC
CAIGPGRTYEQYF
>TRBV12-3/TRBV12-4|many|TRBJ1-5|.
TGTGCCAGCAGTTACCCGGGAAATCAGCCCCAGCATTTT
CASSYPGNQPQHF
>TRBV7-9|few|TRBJ2-2|.
TGTGCCAGCAGCTTAATCCGGGTCCAAGAGACCGGGGAGCTGTTTTTT
CASSLIRVQETGELFF
>TRBV30|.|TRBJ2-3|.
TGTGCCTGGAGTGTAGGAGCGAGTGGCACAGATACGCAGTATTTT
CAWSVGASGTDTQYF
>TRBV7-2|.|TRBJ2-7|TRBD2
TGTGCCAGCAGCCCATCCGGGACCGGGGGGTGGCAGTACTTC
CASSPSGTGGWQYF
>TRBV12-3/TRBV12-4|many|TRBJ1-2|.
TGTGCCAGCAGTTACGGCAGGTTGTATGGCTACACCTTC
CASSYGRLYGYTF
>TRBV18|many|TRBJ2-7|.
TGTGCCAGCTCACGGACGGAGACCTACGAGCAGTACTTC
CASSRTETYEQYF
>TRBV2|many|TRBJ2-1|TRBD2
TGTGCCAGCATCCTAAGCACTAGCGGATACAATGAGCAGTTCTTC
CASILSTSGYNEQFF
>TRBV10-3|few|TRBJ1-5|.
TGTGCCATCAGTGGGAGTGACCAGCCCCAGCATTTT
CAISGSDQPQHF
>TRBV7-9|many|TRBJ2-1|.
TGTGCCAGCTCGGGACCGCTGTACAATGAGCAGTTCTTC
CASSGPLYNEQFF
>TRBV24-1|few|TRBJ2-2|.
TGTGCCACCAGTGGGGGACGGCTCACCGGGGAGCTGTTTTTT
CATSGGRLTGELFF
>TRBV30|.|TRBJ1-2|.
TGTGCCTGGAGTGGCGGAGGGGCGGGCTACACCTTC
CAWSGGGAGYTF
>TRBV7-9|many|TRBJ2-7|TRBD1
TGTGCCAGCGGGCCCGGACAGGGGACGGGGGAGCAGTACTTC
CASGPGQGTGEQYF
>TRBV6-2/TRBV6-3|.|TRBJ1-1|.
TGTGCCAGCAGTTACGTTAGTGGTGGCGGGACGGTGAACACTGAAGCTTTCTTT
CASSYVSGGGTVNTEAFF
>TRBV29-1|many|TRBJ1-2|TRBD1
TGCAGCGTTGGGGGAGGCTCCAGGGGGCCTGGCTACACCTTC
CSVGGGSRGPGYTF
>TRBV3-1|few|TRBJ1-6|.
TGTGCCAGCAGCCCACGTGCGAATTCACCCCTCCACTTT
CASSPRANSPLHF
>TRBV5-1|few|TRBJ1-5|.
TGCGCCAGCAGCTTCGGGGGAGATCAGCCCCAGCATTTT
CASSFGGDQPQHF
>TRBV7-2|many|TRBJ1-3|.
TGTGCCAGCAGCTCCGACAGGCTAACTGGAAACACCATATATTTT
CASSSDRLTGNTIYF